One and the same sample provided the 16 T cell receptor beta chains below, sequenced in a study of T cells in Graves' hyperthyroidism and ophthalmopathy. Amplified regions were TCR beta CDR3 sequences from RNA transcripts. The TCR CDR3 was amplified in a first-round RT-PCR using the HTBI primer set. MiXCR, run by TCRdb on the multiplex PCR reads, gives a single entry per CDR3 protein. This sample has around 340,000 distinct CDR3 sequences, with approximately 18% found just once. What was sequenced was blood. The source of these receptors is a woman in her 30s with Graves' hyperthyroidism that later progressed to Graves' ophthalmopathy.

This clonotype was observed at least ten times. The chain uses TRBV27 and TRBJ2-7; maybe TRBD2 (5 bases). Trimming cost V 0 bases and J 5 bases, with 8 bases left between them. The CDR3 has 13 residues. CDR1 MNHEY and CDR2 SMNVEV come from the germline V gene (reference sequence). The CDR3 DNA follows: TGTGCCAGCAGTTTATCGACTACCAACGAGCAGTACTTC. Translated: CASSLSTTNEQYF.

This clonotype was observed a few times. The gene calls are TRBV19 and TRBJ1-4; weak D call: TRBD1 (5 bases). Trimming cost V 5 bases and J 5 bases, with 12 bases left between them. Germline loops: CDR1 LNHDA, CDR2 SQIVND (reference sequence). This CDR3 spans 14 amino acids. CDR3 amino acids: CASSPRGENEKLFF. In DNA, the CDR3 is TGTGCCAGTAGTCCGCGAGGGGAAAATGAAAAACTGTTTTTT.

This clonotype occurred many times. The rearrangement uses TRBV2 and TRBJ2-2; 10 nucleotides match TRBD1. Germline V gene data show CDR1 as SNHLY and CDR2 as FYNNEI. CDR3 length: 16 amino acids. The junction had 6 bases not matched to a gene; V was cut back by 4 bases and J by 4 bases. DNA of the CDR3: TGTGCCAGCAGTGTACCGGGACAGGGGACCACCGGGGAGCTGTTTTTT. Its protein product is CASSVPGQGTTGELFF. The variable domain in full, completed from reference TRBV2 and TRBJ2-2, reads EPEVTQTPSHQVTQMGQEVILRCVPISNHLYFYWYRQILGQKVEFLVSFYNNEISEKSEIFDDQFSVERPDGSNFTLKIRSTKLEDSAMYFCASSVPGQGTTGELFFGEGSRLTVL.

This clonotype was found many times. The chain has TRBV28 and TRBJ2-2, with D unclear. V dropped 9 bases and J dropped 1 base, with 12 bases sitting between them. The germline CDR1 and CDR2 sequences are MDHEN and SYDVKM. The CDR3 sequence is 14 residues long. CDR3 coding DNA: TGTGCCAGTCTGACCAAGGTGAACACCGGGGAGCTGTTTTTT. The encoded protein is CASLTKVNTGELFF.

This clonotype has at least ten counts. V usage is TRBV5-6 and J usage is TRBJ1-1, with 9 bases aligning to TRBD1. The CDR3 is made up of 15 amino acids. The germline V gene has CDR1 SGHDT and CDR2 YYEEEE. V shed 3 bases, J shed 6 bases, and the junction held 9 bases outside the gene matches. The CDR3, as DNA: TGTGCCAGCAGCTCACTGGGACAGGGTTTGTCTGAAGCTTTCTTT. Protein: CASSSLGQGLSEAFF.

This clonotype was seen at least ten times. CDR3 nucleotide sequence: TGTGCCAGCAATCTTCCCGGACAGAGTAGCACAGATACGCAGTATTTT. It translates to CASNLPGQSSTDTQYF. The chain links TRBV2 to TRBJ2-3; weak D call: TRBD1 (6 bases). CDR3 length equals 16 residues. Per germline, CDR1 SNHLY and CDR2 FYNNEI. V lost 7 bases, J lost 0 bases, and 17 bases lay in between. Filled out from reference TRBV2 and TRBJ2-3, the complete variable domain reads EPEVTQTPSHQVTQMGQEVILRCVPISNHLYFYWYRQILGQKVEFLVSFYNNEISEKSEIFDDQFSVERPDGSNFTLKIRSTKLEDSAMYFCASNLPGQSSTDTQYFGPGTRLTVL.

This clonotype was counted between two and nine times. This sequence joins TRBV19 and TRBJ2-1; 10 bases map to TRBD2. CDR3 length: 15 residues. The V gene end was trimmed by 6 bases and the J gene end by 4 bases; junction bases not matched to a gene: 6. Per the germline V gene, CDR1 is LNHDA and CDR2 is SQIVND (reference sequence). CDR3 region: CASSPLLAGYNEQFF. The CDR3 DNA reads TGTGCCAGTAGCCCCTTACTAGCGGGGTACAATGAGCAGTTCTTC.

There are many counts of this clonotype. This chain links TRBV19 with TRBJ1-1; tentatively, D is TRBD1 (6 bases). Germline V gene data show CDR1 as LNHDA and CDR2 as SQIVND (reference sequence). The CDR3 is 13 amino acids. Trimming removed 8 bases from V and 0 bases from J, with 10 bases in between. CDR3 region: CASEGHLNTEAFF. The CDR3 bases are TGTGCCAGTGAGGGACATCTGAACACTGAAGCTTTCTTT.

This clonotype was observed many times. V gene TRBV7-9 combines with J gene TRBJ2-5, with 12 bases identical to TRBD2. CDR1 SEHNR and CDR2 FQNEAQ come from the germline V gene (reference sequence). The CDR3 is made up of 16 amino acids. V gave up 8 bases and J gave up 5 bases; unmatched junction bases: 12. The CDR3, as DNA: TGTGCCAGCTCGCGACTAGCGGGAGACGGAGGGGAGACCCAGTACTTC. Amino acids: CASSRLAGDGGETQYF.

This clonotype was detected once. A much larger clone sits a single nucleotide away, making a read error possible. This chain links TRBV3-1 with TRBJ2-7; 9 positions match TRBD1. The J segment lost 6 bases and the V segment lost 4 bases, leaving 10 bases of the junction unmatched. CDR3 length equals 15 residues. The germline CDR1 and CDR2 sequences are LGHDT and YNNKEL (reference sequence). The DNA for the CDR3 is TGTGCCAGCAGCCCCGGGACAGGGACCACCTGCGAGCAGTACTTC. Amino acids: CASSPGTGTTCEQYF.

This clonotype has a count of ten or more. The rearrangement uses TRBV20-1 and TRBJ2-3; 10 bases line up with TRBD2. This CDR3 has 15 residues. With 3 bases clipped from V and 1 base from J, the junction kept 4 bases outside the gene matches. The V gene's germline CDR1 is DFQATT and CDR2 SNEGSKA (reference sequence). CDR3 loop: CSASWTSGGTDTQYF. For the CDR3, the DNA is TGCAGTGCTAGCTGGACTAGCGGAGGCACAGATACGCAGTATTTT.

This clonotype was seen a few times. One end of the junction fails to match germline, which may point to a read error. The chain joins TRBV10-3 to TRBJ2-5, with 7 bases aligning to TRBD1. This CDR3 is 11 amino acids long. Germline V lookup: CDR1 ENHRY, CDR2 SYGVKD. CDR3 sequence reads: CAISDTGTAHF. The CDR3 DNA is TGTGCCATCAGTGACACCGGGACAGCCCACTTC.

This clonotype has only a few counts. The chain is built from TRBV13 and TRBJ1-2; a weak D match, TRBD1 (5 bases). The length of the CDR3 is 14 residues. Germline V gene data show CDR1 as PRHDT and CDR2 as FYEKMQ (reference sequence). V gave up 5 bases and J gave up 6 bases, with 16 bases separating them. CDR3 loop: CASSGRGAYDGYTF. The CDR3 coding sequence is TGTGCCAGCAGCGGGAGGGGCGCGTACGATGGCTACACCTTC. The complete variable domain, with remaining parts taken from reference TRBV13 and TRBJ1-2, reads AAGVIQSPRHLIKEKRETATLKCYPIPRHDTVYWYQQGPGQDPQFLISFYEKMQSDKGSIPDRFSAQQFSDYHSELNMSSLELGDSALYFCASSGRGAYDGYTFGSGTRLTVV.

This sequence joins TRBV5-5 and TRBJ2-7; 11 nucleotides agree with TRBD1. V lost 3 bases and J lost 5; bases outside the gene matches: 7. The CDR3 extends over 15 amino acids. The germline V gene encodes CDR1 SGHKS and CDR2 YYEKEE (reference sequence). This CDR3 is CASSYRDRGFHEQYF. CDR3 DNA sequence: TGTGCCAGCAGCTATCGGGACAGGGGGTTCCACGAGCAGTACTTC.

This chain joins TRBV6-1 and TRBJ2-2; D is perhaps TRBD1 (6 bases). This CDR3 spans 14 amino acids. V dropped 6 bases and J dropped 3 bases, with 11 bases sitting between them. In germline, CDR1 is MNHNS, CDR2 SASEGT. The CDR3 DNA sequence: TGTGCCAGCAGAATGTACAGGGACACCGGGGAGCTGTTTTTT. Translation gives CASRMYRDTGELFF.

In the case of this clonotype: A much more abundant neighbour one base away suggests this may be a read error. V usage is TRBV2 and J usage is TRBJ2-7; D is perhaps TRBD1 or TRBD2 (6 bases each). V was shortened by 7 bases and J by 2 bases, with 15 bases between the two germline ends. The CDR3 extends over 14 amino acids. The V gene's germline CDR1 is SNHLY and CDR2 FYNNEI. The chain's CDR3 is CASNRGTPPYEQYF. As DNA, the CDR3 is TGTGCCAGCAACCGGGGGACACCTCCCTACGAGCAGTACTTC.